This TCR beta chain was captured in a study of OX40 agonist ivuxolimab in advanced cancers. Study-level points and caveats: Clonal expansion by week 6 occurred in CD4+ and CD8+ blood T cells (at 0.1 to 3.0 mg/kg). Average numbers of expanded clones were greater in CD8+ T cells than in CD4+. The antigens recognized by the expanded peripheral T cells, that is their antigen specificity, were not determined.

Comment on this clone: The target antigen is unknown.

TCRdb's copy holds only in-frame clones and misses some; the assay was immunoSEQ multiplex PCR. The sample has approximately 100,000 clones; roughly 90% are singletons. The TCR originated in an adult with an advanced solid tumor such as melanoma, head and neck, liver or kidney cancer. This specimen was CD4+ or CD8+ T cells sorted from blood, taken in a trial of the OX40 agonist ivuxolimab.

The CDR3 nucleotides read TGTGCCAGCAGCTTAACGTCTGGGGGCAATGGCGGGGAGCTGTTTTTT. It is translated as CASSLTSGGNGGELFF. This chain links TRBV7-3 with TRBJ2-2; D perhaps matches TRBD1 (6 bases). Trimming removed 0 bases from V and 7 bases from J, with 15 bases in between. This CDR3 region has 16 residues. The germline gives CDR1 SGHTA, CDR2 FQGTGA.